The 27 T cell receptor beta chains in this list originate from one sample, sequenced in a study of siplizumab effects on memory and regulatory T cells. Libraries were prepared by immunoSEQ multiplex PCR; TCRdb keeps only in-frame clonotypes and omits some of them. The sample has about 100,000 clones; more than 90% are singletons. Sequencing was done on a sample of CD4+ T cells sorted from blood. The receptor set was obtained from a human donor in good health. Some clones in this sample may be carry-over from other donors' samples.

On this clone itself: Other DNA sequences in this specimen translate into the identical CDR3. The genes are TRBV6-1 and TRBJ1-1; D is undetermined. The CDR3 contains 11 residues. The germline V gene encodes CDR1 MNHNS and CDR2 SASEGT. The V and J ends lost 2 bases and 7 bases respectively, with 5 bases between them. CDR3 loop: CASSERGEAFF. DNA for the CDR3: TGTGCCAGCAGTGAACGCGGTGAAGCTTTCTTT.

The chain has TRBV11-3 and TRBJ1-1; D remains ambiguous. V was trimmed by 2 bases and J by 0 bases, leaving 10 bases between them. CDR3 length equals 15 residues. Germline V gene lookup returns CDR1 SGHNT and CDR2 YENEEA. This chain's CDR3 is CASSLFLGVNTEAFF. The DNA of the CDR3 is TGTGCCAGCAGCTTATTCCTGGGAGTGAACACTGAAGCTTTCTTT.

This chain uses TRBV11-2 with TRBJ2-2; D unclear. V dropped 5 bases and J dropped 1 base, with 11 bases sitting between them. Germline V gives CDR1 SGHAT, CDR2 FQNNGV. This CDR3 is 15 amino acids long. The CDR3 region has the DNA TGTGCCAGCAGCCAAACTTTTGGGAACACCGGGGAGCTGTTTTTT. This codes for CASSQTFGNTGELFF.

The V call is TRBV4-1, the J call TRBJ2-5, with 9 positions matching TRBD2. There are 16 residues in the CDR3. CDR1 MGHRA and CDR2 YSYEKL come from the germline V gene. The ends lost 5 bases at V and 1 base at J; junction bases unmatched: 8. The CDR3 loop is CASSGVAGDIQETQYF. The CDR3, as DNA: TGCGCCAGCAGCGGAGTAGCGGGAGACATCCAAGAGACCCAGTACTTC.

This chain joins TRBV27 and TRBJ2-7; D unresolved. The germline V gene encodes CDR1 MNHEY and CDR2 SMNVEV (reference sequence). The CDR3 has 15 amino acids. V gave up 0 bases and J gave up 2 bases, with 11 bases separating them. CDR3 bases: TGTGCCAGCAGTTTATCAAGCCCCGCGCCCTACGAGCAGTACTTC. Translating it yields CASSLSSPAPYEQYF.

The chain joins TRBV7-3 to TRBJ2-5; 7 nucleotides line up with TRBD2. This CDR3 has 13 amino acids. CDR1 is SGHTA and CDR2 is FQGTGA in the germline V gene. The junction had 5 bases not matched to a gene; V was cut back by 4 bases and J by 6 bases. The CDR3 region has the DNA TGTGCCAGCAGCTCTGCGGGAGCTAAGACCCAGTACTTC. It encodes CASSSAGAKTQYF.

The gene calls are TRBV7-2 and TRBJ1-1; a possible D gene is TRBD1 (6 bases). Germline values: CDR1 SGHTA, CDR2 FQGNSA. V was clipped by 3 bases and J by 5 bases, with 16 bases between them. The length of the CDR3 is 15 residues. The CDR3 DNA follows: TGTGCCAGCAGCTTCTCCACAGGGAAGGGAACTGAAGCTTTCTTT. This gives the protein CASSFSTGKGTEAFF.

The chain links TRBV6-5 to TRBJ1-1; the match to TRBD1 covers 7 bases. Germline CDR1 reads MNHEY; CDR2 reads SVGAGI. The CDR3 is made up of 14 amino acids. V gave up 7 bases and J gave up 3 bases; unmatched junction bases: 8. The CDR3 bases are TGTGCCAGCAATTTCCAGGGGGGGGACACTGAAGCTTTCTTT. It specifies CASNFQGGDTEAFF.

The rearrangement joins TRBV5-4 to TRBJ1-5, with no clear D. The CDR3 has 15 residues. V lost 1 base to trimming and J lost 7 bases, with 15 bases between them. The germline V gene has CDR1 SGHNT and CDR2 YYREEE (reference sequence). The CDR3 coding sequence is TGTGCCAGCAGCTTGACTACAGCGAGTTACCAGCCCCAGCATTTT. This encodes CASSLTTASYQPQHF.

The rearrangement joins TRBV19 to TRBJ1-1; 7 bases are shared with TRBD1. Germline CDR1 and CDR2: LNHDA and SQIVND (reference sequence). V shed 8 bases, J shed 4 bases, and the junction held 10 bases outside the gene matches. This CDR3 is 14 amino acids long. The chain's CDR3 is CASATGPGGTEAFF. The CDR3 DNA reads TGTGCCAGTGCAACGGGTCCAGGGGGCACTGAAGCTTTCTTT.

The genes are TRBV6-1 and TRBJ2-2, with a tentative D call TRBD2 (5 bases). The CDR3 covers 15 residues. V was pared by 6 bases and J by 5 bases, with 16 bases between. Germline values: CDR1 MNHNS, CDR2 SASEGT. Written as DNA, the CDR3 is TGTGCCAGCAGCCCCCTTCCGGGAAGAACCGGGGAGCTGTTTTTT. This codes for CASSPLPGRTGELFF.

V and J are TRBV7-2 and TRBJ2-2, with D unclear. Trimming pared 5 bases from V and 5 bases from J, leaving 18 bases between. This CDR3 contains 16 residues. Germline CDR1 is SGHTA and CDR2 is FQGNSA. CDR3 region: CASSAPVGLRTGELFF. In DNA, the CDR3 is TGTGCCAGCAGCGCTCCCGTAGGGCTTCGGACCGGGGAGCTGTTTTTT.

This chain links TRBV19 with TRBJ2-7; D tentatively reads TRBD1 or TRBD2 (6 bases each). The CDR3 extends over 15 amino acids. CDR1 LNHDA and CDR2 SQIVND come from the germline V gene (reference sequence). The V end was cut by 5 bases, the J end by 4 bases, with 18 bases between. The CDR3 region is CASSQGTLNSYEQYF. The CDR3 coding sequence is TGTGCCAGTAGTCAGGGGACTCTCAATTCATACGAGCAGTACTTC.

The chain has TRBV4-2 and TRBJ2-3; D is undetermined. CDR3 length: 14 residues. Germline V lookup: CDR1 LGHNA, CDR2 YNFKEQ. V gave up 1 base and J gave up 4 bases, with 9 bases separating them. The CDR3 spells CASSQGRSSDTQYF. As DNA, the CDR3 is TGTGCCAGCAGCCAAGGGCGCTCCTCAGATACGCAGTATTTT.

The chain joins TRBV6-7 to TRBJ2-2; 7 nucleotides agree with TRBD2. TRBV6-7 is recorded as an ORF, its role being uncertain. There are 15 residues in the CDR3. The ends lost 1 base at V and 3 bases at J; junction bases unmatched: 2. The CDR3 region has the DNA TGTGCCAGCAGTTACTACCGGGAGGACACCGGGGAGCTGTTTTTT. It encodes CASSYYREDTGELFF.

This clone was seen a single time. In DNA form, the CDR3 reads TGTGCCAGCAGTGATAGGGGTTATCAGCCCCAGCATTTT. Translation gives CASSDRGYQPQHF. The rearrangement joins TRBV2 to TRBJ1-5; a possible D gene is TRBD1 (5 bases). Germline V lookup: CDR1 SNHLY, CDR2 FYNNEI. Between the trimmed V and J ends, which lost 3 bases and 5 bases, there was a span of 8 bases. This CDR3 comprises 13 residues.

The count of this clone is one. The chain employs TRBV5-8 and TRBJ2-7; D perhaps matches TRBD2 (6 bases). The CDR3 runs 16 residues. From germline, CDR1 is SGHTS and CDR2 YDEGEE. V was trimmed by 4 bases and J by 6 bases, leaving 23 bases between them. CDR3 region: CASSNMGLSKLLEQYF. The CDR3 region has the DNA TGTGCCAGCAGCAACATGGGACTCTCCAAACTTCTCGAGCAGTACTTC. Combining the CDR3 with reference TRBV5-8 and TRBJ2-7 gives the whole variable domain EAGVTQSPTHLIKTRGQQATLRCSPISGHTSVYWYQQALGLGLQFLLWYDEGEERNRGNFPPRFSGRQFPNYSSELNVNALELEDSALYLCASSNMGLSKLLEQYFGPGTRLTVT.

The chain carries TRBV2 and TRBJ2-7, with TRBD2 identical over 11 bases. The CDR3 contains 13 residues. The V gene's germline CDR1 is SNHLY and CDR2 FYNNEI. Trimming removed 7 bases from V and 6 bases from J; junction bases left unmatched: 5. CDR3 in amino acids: CASILAGAGEQYF. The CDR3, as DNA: TGTGCCAGCATACTAGCGGGAGCGGGCGAGCAGTACTTC.

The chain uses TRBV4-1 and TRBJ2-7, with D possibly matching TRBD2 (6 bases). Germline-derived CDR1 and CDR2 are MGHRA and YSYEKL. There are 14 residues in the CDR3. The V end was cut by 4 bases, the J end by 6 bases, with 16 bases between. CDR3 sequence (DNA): TGCGCCAGCAGCCCCCCAAGCGGGCCAATCGAGCAGTACTTC. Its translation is CASSPPSGPIEQYF.

As DNA, the CDR3 is TGTGCCAGCAGCGTGCTAGCGGGCTACGAGCAGTACTTC. It encodes CASSVLAGYEQYF. The chain recombines TRBV9 with TRBJ2-7; the match to TRBD2 covers 8 bases. CDR3 length equals 13 residues. V dropped 2 bases and J dropped 3; count of bases not matched to a gene: 1. Germline V gene sequence: CDR1 SGDLS, CDR2 YYNGEE.

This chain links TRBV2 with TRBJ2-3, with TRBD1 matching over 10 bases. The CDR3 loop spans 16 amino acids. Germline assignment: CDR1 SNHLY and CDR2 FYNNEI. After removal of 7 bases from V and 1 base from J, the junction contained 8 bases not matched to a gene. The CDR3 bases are TGTGCCAGCACCGTACGACAGGGGGCCGGCACAGATACGCAGTATTTT. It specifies CASTVRQGAGTDTQYF.

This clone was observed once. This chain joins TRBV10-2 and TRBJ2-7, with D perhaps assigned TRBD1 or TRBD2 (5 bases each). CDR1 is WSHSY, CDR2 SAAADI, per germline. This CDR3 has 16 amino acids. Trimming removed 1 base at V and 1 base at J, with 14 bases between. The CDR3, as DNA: TGCGCCAGCAGTGAGTGGCAGGGAGCAAGATCCTACGAGCAGTACTTC. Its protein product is CASSEWQGARSYEQYF.

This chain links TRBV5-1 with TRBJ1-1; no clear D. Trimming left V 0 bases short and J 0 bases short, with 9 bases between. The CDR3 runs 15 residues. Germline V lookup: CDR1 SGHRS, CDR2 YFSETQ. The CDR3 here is CASSLANGMNTEAFF. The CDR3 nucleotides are TGCGCCAGCAGCTTGGCCAATGGGATGAACACTGAAGCTTTCTTT. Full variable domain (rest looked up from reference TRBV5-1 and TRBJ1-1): KAGVTQTPRYLIKTRGQQVTLSCSPISGHRSVSWYQQTPGQGLQFLFEYFSETQRNKGNFPGRFSGRQFSNSRSEMNVSTLELGDSALYLCASSLANGMNTEAFFGQGTRLTVV.

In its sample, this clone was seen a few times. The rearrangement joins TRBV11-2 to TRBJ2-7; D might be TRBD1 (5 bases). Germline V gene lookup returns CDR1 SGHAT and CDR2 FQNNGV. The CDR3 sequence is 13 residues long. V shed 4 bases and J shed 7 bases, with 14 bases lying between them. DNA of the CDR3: TGTGCCAGCAGCTCCTTTACAGGAGAGGAGCAGTACTTC. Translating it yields CASSSFTGEEQYF.

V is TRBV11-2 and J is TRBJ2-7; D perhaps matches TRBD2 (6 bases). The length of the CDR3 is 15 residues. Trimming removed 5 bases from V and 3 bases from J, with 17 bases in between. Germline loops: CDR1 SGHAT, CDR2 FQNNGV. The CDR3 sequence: CASSLAGTGIYEQYF. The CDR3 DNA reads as TGTGCCAGCAGCCTAGCCGGGACTGGAATCTACGAGCAGTACTTC.

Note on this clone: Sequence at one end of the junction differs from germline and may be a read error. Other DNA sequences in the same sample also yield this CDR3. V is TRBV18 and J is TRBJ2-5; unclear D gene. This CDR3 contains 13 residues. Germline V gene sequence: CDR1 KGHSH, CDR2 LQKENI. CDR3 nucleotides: TGTGCCAGTTCACTTGATCCCGAGGAGACCCAGTACTTC. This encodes CASSLDPEETQYF. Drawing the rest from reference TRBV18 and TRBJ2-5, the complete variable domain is NAGVMQNPRHLVRRRGQEARLRCSPMKGHSHVYWYRQLPEEGLKFMVYLQKENIIDESGMPKERFSAEFPKEGPSILRIQQVVRGDSAAYFCASSLDPEETQYFGPGTRLLVL.

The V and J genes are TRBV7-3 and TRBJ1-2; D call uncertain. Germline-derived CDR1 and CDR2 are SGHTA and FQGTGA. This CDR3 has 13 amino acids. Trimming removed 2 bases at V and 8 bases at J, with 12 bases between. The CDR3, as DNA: TGTGCCAGCAGCTTATATCACGCCGGGGGCTACACCTTC. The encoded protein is CASSLYHAGGYTF. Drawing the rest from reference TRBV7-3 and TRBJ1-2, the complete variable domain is GAGVSQTPSNKVTEKGKYVELRCDPISGHTALYWYRQSLGQGPEFLIYFQGTGAADDSGLPNDRFFAVRPEGSVSTLKIQRTERGDSAVYLCASSLYHAGGYTFGSGTRLTVV.